This T cell receptor (beta chain) is drawn from a study of blood T cells in healthy people across ages. For the second PCR, which ran for about 6 to 11 cycles, a sample-barcoded 5' primer and a J-beta primer mix were used. TCRdb re-analysed the 5' RACE reads in MiXCR, keeping a single row per CDR3 protein. The sample includes 800,000 to 950,000 distinct CDR3 sequences, around 29% of them seen just once. V lost 2 bases and J lost 7, with 14 bases in between. The CDR3 sequence is 14 residues long. A minimum of 7 million PBMCs was isolated per sample. The same sample was also used in a study of T cells of mothers and their children. That paper adds: It was found that thymic selection shapes TCR recombination output similarly in related and unrelated pairs.

This TCR derives from a woman aged 40 to 49 in good health. The genes are TRBV12-3 or TRBV12-4 and TRBJ1-2, with a tentative D call TRBD1 (6 bases). Sequencing was done on a sample of blood. The CDR3 nucleotides read TGTGCCAGCAGTTTATTAGTGGGGGCCGGTGGCTACACCTTC. It encodes CASSLLVGAGGYTF.